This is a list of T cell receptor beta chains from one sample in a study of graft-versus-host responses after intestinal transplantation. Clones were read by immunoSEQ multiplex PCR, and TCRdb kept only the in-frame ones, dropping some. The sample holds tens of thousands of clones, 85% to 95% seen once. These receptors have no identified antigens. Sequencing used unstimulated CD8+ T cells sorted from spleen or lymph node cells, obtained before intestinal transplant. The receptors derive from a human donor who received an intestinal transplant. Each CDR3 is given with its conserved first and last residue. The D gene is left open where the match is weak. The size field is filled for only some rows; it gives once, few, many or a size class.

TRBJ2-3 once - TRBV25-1 TGTGCCAGCAGTGTGGGGGCTGGCGTAGATACGCAGTATTTT CASSVGAGVDTQYF
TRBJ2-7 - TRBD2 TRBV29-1 TGCAGCGTTGGTTCCGAACTAGCGGGGAGCTCCTACGAGCAGTACTTC CSVGSELAGSSYEQYF
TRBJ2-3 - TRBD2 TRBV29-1 TGTAGCTTAGCGGGGGAGAGCACAGATACGCAGTATTTT CSLAGESTDTQYF
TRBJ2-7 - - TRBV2 TGTGCCAGCAGTGAAGGGACAACCAACTACGAGCAGTACTTC CASSEGTTNYEQYF
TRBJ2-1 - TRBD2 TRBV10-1 TGCGCCAGCAGTAGTACTAGCGGTTACAATGAGCAGTTCTTC CASSSTSGYNEQFF
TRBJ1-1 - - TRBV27 TGTGCCAGCAGTTTCGCGGGCGCGAACACTGAAGCTTTCTTT CASSFAGANTEAFF
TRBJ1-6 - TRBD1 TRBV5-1 TGCGCCAGCAGCCCCGGGACAGACAATTCACCCCTCCACTTT CASSPGTDNSPLHF
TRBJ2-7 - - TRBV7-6 TGTGCCAGCAGCCCAGGCCTTGGGTACCAATACGAGCAGTACTTC CASSPGLGYQYEQYF
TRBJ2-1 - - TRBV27 TGTGCCAGCAGTTCGCTCGGGGTCTCAAGCCCCAATGAGCAGTTCTTC CASSSLGVSSPNEQFF
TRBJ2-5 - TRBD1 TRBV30 TGTGCCTGGACTACCCTGACAGGGGTGGGAGAGACCCAGTACTTC CAWTTLTGVGETQYF
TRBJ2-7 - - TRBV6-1 TGTGCCAGCAGTGAATGGGAACGGACAAACTACGAGCAGTACTTC CASSEWERTNYEQYF
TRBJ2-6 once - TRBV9 TGTGCCAGCGGCACCTCTGGGGCCAACGTCCTGACTTTC CASGTSGANVLTF
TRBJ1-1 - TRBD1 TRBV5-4 TGTGCCAGCAGCTCAAACCGACAGGGGGGGACTGAAGCTTTCTTT CASSSNRQGGTEAFF
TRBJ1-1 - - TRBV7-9 TGTGCCAGCAGCTTGGGTGTGGGGGCCCACACTGAAGCTTTCTTT CASSLGVGAHTEAFF
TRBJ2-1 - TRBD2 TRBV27 TGTGCCAGCAGTTTAGGAGGAACTAGCGGGAGGGCCCAGGATGAGCAGTTCTTC CASSLGGTSGRAQDEQFF
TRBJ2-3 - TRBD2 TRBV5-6 TGTGCCAGCACCCGGTGGACTAGCGGGGGGGATACGCAGTATTTT CASTRWTSGGDTQYF
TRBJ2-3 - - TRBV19 TGTGCCAGTAGTCTACTAGCCATAGCAACAGATACGCAGTATTTT CASSLLAIATDTQYF
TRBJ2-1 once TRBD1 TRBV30 TGTGCCTGGGATAAGGGGGCCAATGAGCAGTTCTTC CAWDKGANEQFF
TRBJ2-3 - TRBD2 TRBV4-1 TGCGCCAGCAGCCAAGAGACTAGCGGGGGAGCAGATACGCAGTATTTT CASSQETSGGADTQYF
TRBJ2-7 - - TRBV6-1 TGTGCCAGCAGTGAAGCGGTGCAGGTACACGAGCAGTACTTC CASSEAVQVHEQYF
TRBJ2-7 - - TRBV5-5 TGTGCCAGCAGCATGTTCCGGGACAACCCCTACGAGCAGTACTTC CASSMFRDNPYEQYF
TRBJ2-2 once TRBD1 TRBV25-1 TGTGCCAGGAATATAGGACAGGGGGGGGCCGGGGAGCTGTTTTTT CARNIGQGGAGELFF
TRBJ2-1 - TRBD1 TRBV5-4 TGTGCCAGCAGCTTGGGAACAGGGGTCGCCTACAATGAGCAGTTCTTC CASSLGTGVAYNEQFF
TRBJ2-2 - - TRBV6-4 TGTGCCAGCAGTGACTCTTTCGGCGGGACGCCGAACACCGGGGAGCTGTTTTTT CASSDSFGGTPNTGELFF
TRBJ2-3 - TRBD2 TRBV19 TGTGCCAGTAGTCTCGTAGCGGGTAGCACAGATACGCAGTATTTT CASSLVAGSTDTQYF
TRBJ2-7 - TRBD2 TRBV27 TGTGCCAGCAGTTTTAGGCGACTAGCTGAACAACTATCGTACTACGAGCAGTACTTC CASSFRRLAEQLSYYEQYF
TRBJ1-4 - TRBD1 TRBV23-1 TGCGCCAGCAGTCAACGACAGGGAGGCTCTGAAAAACTGTTTTTT CASSQRQGGSEKLFF
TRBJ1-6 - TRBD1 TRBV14 TGTGCCAGCAGCCTGACAGGGGCGAATTCACCCCTCCACTTT CASSLTGANSPLHF
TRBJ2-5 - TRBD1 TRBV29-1 TGCAGCGTTCATACAGGGGGCGGACAAGAGACCCAGTACTTC CSVHTGGGQETQYF
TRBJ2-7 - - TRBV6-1 TGTGCCAGCAGTGAATACCAGGGTTACGAGCAGTACTTC CASSEYQGYEQYF
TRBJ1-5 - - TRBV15 TGTGCCACCAGCAGAGATCGAGAACCTAGCAATCAGCCCCAGCATTTT CATSRDREPSNQPQHF
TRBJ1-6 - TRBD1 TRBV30 TGTGCCTGGGTCCCGGGACAGGGAACCTCACCCCTCCACTTT CAWVPGQGTSPLHF
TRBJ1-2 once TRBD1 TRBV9 TGTGCCAGCAGCGGGGGAAGGGCAGGGGGATGGAATGGCTACACCTTC CASSGGRAGGWNGYTF
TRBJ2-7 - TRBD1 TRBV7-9 TGTGCCAGCCGGTCGCCGGGACAGGGAATCTACGAGCAGTACTTC CASRSPGQGIYEQYF
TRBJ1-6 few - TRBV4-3 TGCGCCAGCAGCCAAGGCCAGGGGTGGTATTCACCCCTCCACTTT CASSQGQGWYSPLHF
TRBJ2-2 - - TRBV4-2 TGTGCCAGCAGTGGGGCGGGACGAAGCACCGGGGAGCTGTTTTTT CASSGAGRSTGELFF
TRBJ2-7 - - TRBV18 TGTGCCAGCTCACCACCGACAGAGACCTACGAGCAGTACTTC CASSPPTETYEQYF
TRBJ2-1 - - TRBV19 TGTGCCAGTAGTATAGTGGGGGCCTCCTACAATGAGCAGTTCTTC CASSIVGASYNEQFF
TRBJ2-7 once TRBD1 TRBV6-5 TGTGCCAGCAGCCCTGCTACAGGGGGCTTCTACGAGCAGTACTTC CASSPATGGFYEQYF
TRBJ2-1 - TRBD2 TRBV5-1 TGCGCCAGCAGCTCGGGACTAGGGAATCACTACAATGAGCAGTTCTTC CASSSGLGNHYNEQFF
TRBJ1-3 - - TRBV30 TGTGCCTGGAGTACATCGTCTGGAAACACCATATATTTT CAWSTSSGNTIYF
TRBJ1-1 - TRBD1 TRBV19 TGTGCCAGTAGTATTACAGGGGGCGGGGGCACTGAAGCTTTCTTT CASSITGGGGTEAFF
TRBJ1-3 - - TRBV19 TGTGCCAGTAGTATTCTGGACTTCTCTGGAAACACCATATATTTT CASSILDFSGNTIYF
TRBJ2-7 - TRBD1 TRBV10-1 TGCGCCAGCAGTGAGCGGGACAGGCCTTGCGAGCAGTACTTC CASSERDRPCEQYF
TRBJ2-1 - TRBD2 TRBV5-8 TGTGCCAGCAGCTTGGGGGGACTAGCGGGAGGGGATGAGCAGTTCTTC CASSLGGLAGGDEQFF
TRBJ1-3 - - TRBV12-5 TGTGCTAGTGGTTTGGTCCAGGATGCCTTCTCTGGAAACACCATATATTTT CASGLVQDAFSGNTIYF
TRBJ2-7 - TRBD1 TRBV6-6 TGTGCCAGCATAGTTAAGGGGACAGGCTACGAGCAGTACTTC CASIVKGTGYEQYF
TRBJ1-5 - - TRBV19 TGTGCCAGTAGTATAGATCGAAGCAACAATCAGCCCCAGCATTTT CASSIDRSNNQPQHF
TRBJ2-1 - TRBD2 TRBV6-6 TGTGCCAGCAGTTACTCACCGGGACTAGCCGGCGATGAGCAGTTCTTC CASSYSPGLAGDEQFF
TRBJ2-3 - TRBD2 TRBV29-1 TGCAGCGTTCTGTTAGGAGCGGGAGCAGATACGCAGTATTTT CSVLLGAGADTQYF
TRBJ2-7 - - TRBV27 TGTGCCAGCTCCCGAGGGCTTTCCCCCTCCTACGAGCAGTACTTC CASSRGLSPSYEQYF
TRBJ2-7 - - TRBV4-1 TGCGCCAGCAGCCAAGATATTCCGAACGATAGCTCCTACGAGCAGTACTTC CASSQDIPNDSSYEQYF
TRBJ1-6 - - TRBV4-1 TGCGCCAGCAGCCAAAGGACAGCACATTCACCCCTCCACTTT CASSQRTAHSPLHF
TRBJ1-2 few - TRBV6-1 TGTGCCAGCAGCGCGGACACTAACTATGGCTACACCTTC CASSADTNYGYTF